This T cell receptor (beta chain) was recovered during a study of T cells after yellow fever vaccination (dated by TCRdb to the late 2010s). At the level of the whole study: The SMART-Seq v4 Ultra Low Input RNA kit was used to prepare libraries from fractions with low cell numbers. Two healthy male donors, one aged 18 to 29 and one aged 30 to 40 years, were included in the cohort. Blood was drawn at multiple timepoints before and after primary and secondary immunization, with bulk PBMC replicates and cell subsets isolated. To track T-cell clones before and after primary and booster YFV17D yellow fever vaccination, bulk TCR alpha and beta repertoires were sequenced longitudinally. Broad study findings and their caveats: Because only a couple of donors were included in the study, the extent to which the findings can be generalized is limited. Because abundant contaminating clonotypes from the bulk population could be contained in FACS-sorted repertoires, computational filtering was required. A small fraction of clonotypes showed up in both the CD4 and CD8 compartments, probably as a result of convergent recombination. The secondary T-cell response was weaker than the primary response but faster, peaking on day 5 instead of day 15. Most clones expanded after primary vaccination (around 96% of CD4 and approximately 90% of CD8) were re-detected after the booster, suggesting that broad memory maintenance occurred.

In regard to this clonotype: Its specific antigen is unknown. No base quality values were provided; no much bigger clone lies one nucleotide off.

From its cysteine to its phenylalanine, the CDR3 spans 12 amino acids. CDR3 DNA only is kept here, 36 bases in frame from base 1. The germline V gene encodes CDR1 SEHNR and CDR2 FQNEAQ (reference sequence). V and J lose 4 bases and 5 bases, and a span of 8 bases separates them. The treatment or condition label on this specimen signifies: live attenuated yellow fever vaccine strain. PBMCs were isolated from peripheral blood using a standard Ficoll-Paque protocol. CD4 and CD8 T-cell fractions were isolated with Dynabeads CD4 and CD8 positive selection kits. TriZol was used to extract RNA from bulk PBMCs, from CD4 and CD8 fractions, and from dextramer-positive and dextramer-negative fractions. TCR cDNA was synthesized by 5'RACE template switching, which introduced a universal primer site and unique molecular identifiers. Priming of cDNA synthesis was performed from both the TCR alpha and TCR beta constant segments. Libraries were amplified in two PCR steps, with sample barcodes and sequencing adapters added in the second step. Sequencing of libraries was performed on Illumina HiSeq 2500 (2x100 bp) or NovaSeq (2x150 bp). Concerning the study's data processing: MIGEC handled demultiplexing of reads and collapsing into UMI consensus sequences, while MiXCR performed V(D)J alignment. Clonotypes responding to the vaccine were identified with edgeR on replicate PBMC samples, with the criteria of FDR below 0.01 and a log2 fold change above 5 up to day 15. Bulk clonotypes were assigned CD4 or CD8 identity according to which sequenced CD4 or CD8 repertoire held them at higher abundance. Clones were called with MiXCR by TCRdb after fastp trimmed the public reads at Q25, and only in-frame beta chains were retained. Rows merge per CDR3 protein into single entries with the most common DNA and genes. TCRdb's processing, not the authors', yielded these V and J calls. Recorded for this sample are approximately 120,000 distinct CDR3 sequences; approximately 7% of them occurred a single time. The ten largest clones take up around 2.5% of the sample.

This sample comprised CD4+ T cells sorted from PBMCs, obtained 10 to 11 days after the first yellow fever vaccination. The rearrangement combines TRBV7-9 with TRBJ2-5; there is no confident call for the D gene. The source is a man aged 18-30 years who received the YFV17D yellow fever vaccine. For the CDR3, the sequence is CASSSEMETQYF. Read as DNA, the sequence is TGTGCCAGCAGCTCTGAGATGGAGACCCAGTACTTC.